These 13 T cell receptor beta chains were sequenced from one sample in a study of CD8 T cells in ankylosing spondylitis. TCRdb recomputed calls from the 5' RACE reads with MiXCR, one row per CDR3 protein. The profile shows 220,000 or so distinct CDR3 sequences, 10% of them singletons. The source material was blood, either unsorted or a sorted T cell fraction (not recorded which). These receptors were taken from a male donor with ankylosing spondylitis or in good health (not recorded which).

This clonotype was detected ten times or more. The V gene is TRBV5-1, the J gene TRBJ1-1; D unclear. The length of the CDR3 is 13 residues. V gave up 3 bases and J gave up 0 bases, with 6 bases separating them. The germline CDR1 and CDR2 sequences are SGHRS and YFSETQ. The CDR3 DNA follows: TGCGCCAGCAGCTCTCCAATGAACACTGAAGCTTTCTTT. Its protein product is CASSSPMNTEAFF.

The chain links TRBV29-1 to TRBJ1-2; D ambiguous. The CDR3 consists of 12 residues. CDR1 and CDR2 (germline): SQVTM, ANQGSEA. Trimming took off 8 bases at V and 6 bases at J, with 16 bases between the two ends. The CDR3 loop reads CSPRRAPNGYTF. In DNA form, the CDR3 reads TGCAGCCCCCGACGGGCCCCCAATGGCTACACCTTC.

The chain employs TRBV27 and TRBJ1-1, with 7 bases aligning to TRBD1. V trimming: 5 bases; J trimming: 4 bases; junction bases outside the gene matches: 10. This CDR3 has 15 amino acids. The germline V gene encodes CDR1 MNHEY and CDR2 SMNVEV (reference sequence). The chain's CDR3 is CASSQGNRGPTEAFF. The CDR3 coding sequence is TGTGCCAGCAGTCAAGGAAACAGGGGCCCCACTGAAGCTTTCTTT.

This clonotype appeared many times. The CDR3 region is CASSLGLNPQETQYF. CDR3 in DNA: TGCGCCAGCAGCTTGGGGCTAAATCCCCAAGAGACCCAGTACTTC. The genes are TRBV5-1 and TRBJ2-5; no clear D. Germline CDR1 SGHRS, CDR2 YFSETQ. This CDR3 contains 15 residues. The V and J ends lost 0 bases and 1 base respectively, with 10 bases between them.

This chain links TRBV5-6 with TRBJ2-1; D is ambiguous. The CDR3 extends over 12 amino acids. Germline-derived CDR1 and CDR2 are SGHDT and YYEEEE. The ends were cut back, 0 bases at V and 6 bases at J, with 4 bases in the middle. The CDR3 nucleotides read TGTGCCAGCAGCTTGGCCCGCAATGAGCAGTTCTTC. Its translation is CASSLARNEQFF. Variable domain in full (rest from reference TRBV5-6 and TRBJ2-1): DAGVTQSPTHLIKTRGQQVTLRCSPKSGHDTVSWYQQALGQGPQFIFQYYEEEERQRGNFPDRFSGHQFPNYSSELNVNALLLGDSALYLCASSLARNEQFFGPGTRLTVL.

This clonotype was found many times. The chain employs TRBV15 and TRBJ2-3; TRBD1 matches at 8 bases. The CDR3 covers 14 residues. V lost 2 bases to trimming and J lost 4 bases; unmatched junction nucleotides: 2. Germline assignment: CDR1 LNHNV and CDR2 YYDKDF (reference sequence). The DNA of the CDR3 is TGTGCCACCAGCAGAAAGGACAGGGCAGATACGCAGTATTTT. As protein: CATSRKDRADTQYF.

This clonotype was recorded many times. The chain joins TRBV5-1 to TRBJ2-3; 8 bases align to TRBD2. The V gene's germline CDR1 is SGHRS and CDR2 YFSETQ. This CDR3 has 14 residues. V trimming: 6 bases; J trimming: 4 bases; junction bases outside the gene matches: 7. The DNA for the CDR3 is TGCGCCAGCAAACGGGGGGGCTTCTCAGATACGCAGTATTTT. This sequence encodes CASKRGGFSDTQYF.

This clonotype appeared many times. The chain has TRBV29-1 and TRBJ2-1; 7 bases are a match to TRBD2. After removal of 8 bases from V and 8 bases from J, the junction contained 15 bases not matched to a gene. Germline V gene lookup returns CDR1 SQVTM and CDR2 ANQGSEA. The CDR3 spans 14 residues. The CDR3 sequence is CSFGSGTGGYEQFF. Written as DNA, the CDR3 is TGCAGCTTTGGAAGCGGGACCGGGGGTTATGAGCAGTTCTTC.

This clonotype was detected many times. The J gene is TRBJ1-4, the V gene TRBV5-1, with D hard to call. The germline CDR1 and CDR2 sequences are SGHRS and YFSETQ. Deletions cut 0 bases from V and 7 bases from J, with 4 bases between. CDR3 length equals 12 residues. The CDR3, as DNA: TGCGCCAGCAGCTTGGGTGGTGAAAAACTGTTTTTT. This codes for CASSLGGEKLFF.

The CDR3 sequence: CASSEWGETQYF. CDR3 nucleotide sequence: TGTGCCAGCAGCGAATGGGGGGAGACCCAGTACTTC. The chain couples TRBV6-1 to TRBJ2-5; TRBD1 or TRBD2 may be the D gene (5 bases each). Per the germline V gene, CDR1 is MNHNS and CDR2 is SASEGT. V lost 6 bases and J 5 bases, leaving 10 bases between the germline ends. The CDR3 runs to 12 residues.

This clonotype appeared a few times. The chain uses TRBV7-2 and TRBJ1-4; D is possibly TRBD1 (5 bases). There are 15 residues in the CDR3. With 5 bases removed from V and 8 bases from J, the gap between germline ends came to 18 bases. Germline V gene sequence: CDR1 SGHTA, CDR2 FQGNSA. The CDR3 DNA follows: TGTGCCAGCAGCCTGGGACCTCCCCCCGAAGAAAAACTGTTTTTT. Its translation is CASSLGPPPEEKLFF.

J is TRBJ2-1 and V is TRBV28; TRBD1 aligns across 9 bases. CDR3 length: 14 amino acids. From germline, CDR1 is MDHEN and CDR2 SYDVKM. V lost 5 bases to trimming and J lost 4 bases; unmatched junction nucleotides: 3. The CDR3 coding sequence is TGTGCCAGCAGTGCCGGGACAGGGTACAATGAGCAGTTCTTC. It translates to CASSAGTGYNEQFF.

The chain has TRBV24-1 and TRBJ2-1; 8 nucleotides match TRBD2. This CDR3 is 16 amino acids long. Germline V gene lookup returns CDR1 KGHDR and CDR2 SFDVKD. J was trimmed by 8 bases and V by 3 bases; bases with no gene match: 11. This CDR3 reads CATSDPAGGQEYEQFF. In DNA form, the CDR3 reads TGTGCCACCAGTGATCCTGCGGGGGGCCAAGAGTATGAGCAGTTCTTC.